The 5 T cell receptor beta chains below come from one sample, sequenced in a study of cytomegalovirus exposure and HLA in healthy donors. 13 Jbeta primers and 60 Vbeta primers were used for the PCR. The method was immunoSEQ multiplex PCR; TCRdb's version includes in-frame clones alone and lacks a portion of them. This repertoire shows roughly 60,000 clones, 65% to 90% found once; its top ten account for approximately 4%. Specimen: PBMCs. The origin of the receptors is a man aged 25 to 45 in good health and CMV-seronegative.

The rearrangement links TRBV11-2 to TRBJ1-1; 9 bases match TRBD1. Losses at the gene ends were 3 bases for V and 7 bases for J; bases not matched to a gene: 3. CDR3 length: 13 residues. Germline CDR1 and CDR2: SGHAT and FQNNGV. The CDR3, as DNA: TGTGCCAGCAGCTTGACAGGGGGGGGTGAAGCTTTCTTT. It is translated as CASSLTGGGEAFF.

This chain uses TRBV6-4 with TRBJ2-2; 12 positions match TRBD1. Germline V gene lookup returns CDR1 MRHNA and CDR2 SNTAGT. CDR3 length: 16 amino acids. Unmatched junction bases numbered 7, after V lost 6 bases and J lost 5 bases. CDR3 sequence reads: CASSPGTGGRTGELFF. In DNA, the CDR3 is TGTGCCAGCAGCCCCGGGACAGGGGGCAGGACCGGGGAGCTGTTTTTT.

The rearrangement links TRBV19 to TRBJ2-5, with 9 bases identical to TRBD1. Germline CDR1 is LNHDA and CDR2 is SQIVND (reference sequence). This CDR3 is built from 14 residues. V was pared by 5 bases and J by 4 bases, with 5 bases of the junction left unmatched. The CDR3 is CASSPGTGTETQYF. The CDR3 DNA reads as TGTGCCAGTAGTCCCGGGACAGGGACAGAGACCCAGTACTTC.

The sample holds a few counts of this clone. In DNA form, the CDR3 reads TGTGCCAGCAGCCAAGTGGAGGTCGGACCGATTGGAAAACTGTTTTTT. Its protein is CASSQVEVGPIGKLFF. This sequence joins TRBV4-2 and TRBJ1-4; no clear D. The CDR3 is 16 amino acids. The germline CDR1 and CDR2 sequences are LGHNA and YNFKEQ. V was trimmed by 1 base and J by 10 bases, leaving 19 bases between them.

The V and J genes are TRBV5-1 and TRBJ1-2; 10 nucleotides match TRBD1. V lost 0 bases and J lost 4; bases outside the gene matches: 0. The germline V gene has CDR1 SGHRS and CDR2 YFSETQ. CDR3 length equals 14 residues. The chain's CDR3 is CASSLGDRGYGYTF. The DNA for the CDR3 is TGCGCCAGCAGCTTGGGGGACAGGGGCTATGGCTACACCTTC.